This entry features one T cell receptor beta chain sequence. The specificity of this receptor is unknown. There are no base qualities to consult, and no much larger clone falls within one base. The collaborating institutions used their own protocols to collect whole blood in K2EDTA tubes. Collaborator samples were shipped for TCRbeta analysis as frozen whole blood, isolated PBMCs, or DNA extracted from either sample type. The immunoSEQ Assay, a bias-controlled multiplex PCR, was used to amplify TCRbeta CDR3 regions from genomic DNA. The authors' analysis ran thus. The number of nucleated cells in each sample was estimated from the amplification of reference gene primers within the assay. To quantify the absolute abundance of each unique TCRbeta CDR3 rearrangement, sequence reads were collapsed and filtered. For each sample, productive Simpson clonality was calculated as the square root of Simpson's diversity index over productive rearrangements. TCRdb mirrors the immuneACCESS table, restricted to in-frame sequences. Some clones are absent from its copies; in checked studies, under half trace to an unresolved V gene, and the reason for the others is unknown. V, J and clone size are taken as reported in that table, and D and trimming were inferred from the DNA itself. The sample has almost 55,000 clones on record, about 87% of them singletons. 3% to 3.5% of the sample lies in the top ten.

The data stem from a study of blood T cell repertoires in COVID-19 (dated by TCRdb to 2020 to 2022). Describing the broader study: The collaborator samples originated in the United States, Italy and Spain and spanned the acute and convalescent phases of COVID-19. The material from the prospective study consisted of cDNA or gDNA derived from T cells, B-cell-depleted T cells, or PBMCs. Deeply sampled blood TCRbeta repertoires from subjects exposed to, actively infected with, or recovered from COVID-19 were included in the dataset. The repertoires were released in a freely available public database meant as a resource for research on the immune response to SARS-CoV-2. Samples were obtained from the ongoing ImmuneRACE study (first 160 participants) and from some 1,200 subjects provided by 6 global collaborators. Sample metadata almost always included a de-identified subject ID, COVID-19 status, age in years and sex. Where HLA class I and class II types were available, the types were taken from metadata supplied by the sample provider, not from assay-based typing.

Findings and caveats that apply to the study as a whole: The quantity of clinical and demographic metadata differed by source and by participant and was supplied without curation.

Here V drops 6 bases and J drops 5 bases, and the junction holds 12 bases not matched to any gene. CDR1 and CDR2 (SGHTA, FQGNSA) derive from the germline V gene. Inclusive of the bounding cysteine and phenylalanine, the CDR3 is 15 residues long. Just CDR3 DNA is preserved here, 45 bases in frame from base 1. Sequences were obtained from peripheral blood. This clonotype was obtained from a human donor in a cohort sampled during active COVID-19. The sequence links TRBV7-2 to TRBJ2-7; 8 bases in the junction line up with TRBD1. The bases are TGTGCCAGCAGTGCCCCCAGGGGGCTGAAACACGAGCAGTACTTC. Its protein product is CASSAPRGLKHEQYF.